This TCR beta chain was observed in a study of molecular identifiers for immune sequencing clone quantification. Across the study: With replicates, the RNA of around 20,000 or 100,000 naive CD8 cells was split five ways and four were sequenced.

From germline, CDR1 is SGHVS and CDR2 FNYEAQ. V shed 1 base and J shed 11 bases, with 16 bases lying between them. The CDR3 contains 14 residues. Bulk TCR library preparation followed previously described methods with listed TCR primers. TCRdb itself ran the PCR reads through MiXCR, one entry per CDR3 protein. Found here are over 600,000 distinct CDR3 sequences, 15% to 20% of them singletons; the top ten hold around 0.86%. Regarding the study as a whole: Spiked Jurkat TCR RNA equal to one cell could reportedly be picked out among 800,000 to 1,000,000 naive cells. Clonotypes surpassing 20 RNA copies contained over 99% of effector molecules, versus under 1% in naive cells.

Ten or more counts support this clonotype. Its antigen is undetermined. V is TRBV7-6 and J is TRBJ2-3, with D perhaps matching TRBD1 (6 bases). The sequence was obtained from a human donor in good health. Some libraries in this study had Jurkat cell RNA spiked in. The sequencing input was naive CD8+ T cells from blood, with Jurkat cell RNA spiked in. Stated subset: FACS-sorted CD8+CD4-CCR7+CD45RA+ naive T cells. The CDR3 DNA sequence: TGTGCCAGCAGCTTAGGGACAGATCTTAGCAAGCAGTATTTT. It is translated as CASSLGTDLSKQYF.